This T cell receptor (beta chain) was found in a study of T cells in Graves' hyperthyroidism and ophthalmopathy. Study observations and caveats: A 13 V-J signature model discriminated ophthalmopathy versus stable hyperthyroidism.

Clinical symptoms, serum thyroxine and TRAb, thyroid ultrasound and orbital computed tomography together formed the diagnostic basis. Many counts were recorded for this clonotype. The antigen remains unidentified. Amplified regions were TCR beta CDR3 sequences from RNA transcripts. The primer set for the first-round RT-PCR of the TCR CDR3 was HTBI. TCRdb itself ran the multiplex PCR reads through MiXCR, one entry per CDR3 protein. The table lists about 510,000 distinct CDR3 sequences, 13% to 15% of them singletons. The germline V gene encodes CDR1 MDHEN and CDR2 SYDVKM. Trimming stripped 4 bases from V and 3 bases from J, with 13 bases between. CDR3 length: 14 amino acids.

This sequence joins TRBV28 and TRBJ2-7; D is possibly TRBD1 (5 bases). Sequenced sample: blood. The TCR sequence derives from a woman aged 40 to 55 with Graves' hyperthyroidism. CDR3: CASSSKQDRYEQYF. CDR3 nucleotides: TGTGCCAGCAGTTCAAAACAGGACCGCTACGAGCAGTACTTC.